These 30 T cell receptor beta chains share one sample of origin, sequenced in a study of beta chain features in type 1 diabetes. The investigators reverse transcribed all of the isolated RNA, so they sequenced expressed TCRB transcripts. Assay: immunoSEQ multiplex PCR; the TCRdb copy retains only in-frame clones and omits some. The sample holds about 290,000 clones, around 7.8% seen once. Sequencing input: central memory CD4+ T cells from blood. All receptors come from a young woman in good health.

This clone was seen only a few times. CDR3 sequence: CASSQGSDEKLFF. The CDR3 DNA reads as TGCGCCAGCAGCCAAGGTTCAGATGAAAAACTGTTTTTT. V and J are TRBV4-1 and TRBJ1-4; D remains ambiguous. The CDR3 sequence is 13 residues long. Germline V CDR1 and CDR2: MGHRA, YSYEKL. V was pared by 1 base and J by 6 bases, with 6 bases between.

This clone was counted only a few times. V is TRBV18 and J is TRBJ2-3, with 7 bases matching TRBD2. This CDR3 region has 15 residues. Unmatched junction bases numbered 8, after V lost 6 bases and J lost 2 bases. Germline assignment: CDR1 KGHSH and CDR2 LQKENI. The CDR3 region is CASSQSRDYTDTQYF. The DNA for the CDR3 is TGTGCCAGCTCCCAGTCGCGGGACTACACAGATACGCAGTATTTT.

Comments on this clone: The same CDR3 also results from other DNA sequences found in this sample. The J gene is TRBJ2-7, the V gene TRBV7-9; a possible D gene is TRBD1 (6 bases). This CDR3 is built from 13 residues. In germline, CDR1 is SEHNR, CDR2 FQNEAQ (reference sequence). The V end lost 5 bases, the J end lost 4 bases, and 12 bases lay between the germline ends. The CDR3 region has the DNA TGTGCCAGCAGCCGTCAGGGGTCTTACGAGCAGTACGTC. Encoded protein: CASSRQGSYEQYV.

V is TRBV28 and J is TRBJ1-2; 9 bases are a match to TRBD1. Germline CDR1 and CDR2: MDHEN and SYDVKM. V gave up 7 bases and J gave up 4 bases; unmatched junction bases: 10. The CDR3 is 15 amino acids. CDR3 sequence reads: CASTLNRGRIYGYTF. The CDR3 nucleotides are TGTGCCAGCACCCTGAACAGGGGGCGAATCTATGGCTACACCTTC.

This clone was picked up a small number of times. The chain couples TRBV7-2 to TRBJ2-3; perhaps D is TRBD1 or TRBD2 (6 bases each). V gave up 4 bases and J gave up 6 bases, with 20 bases separating them. This CDR3 is 16 amino acids long. Germline V gives CDR1 SGHTA, CDR2 FQGNSA. The CDR3 protein is CASSWRGTARWDTQYF. The CDR3 DNA sequence: TGTGCCAGCAGCTGGAGGGGGACTGCCCGCTGGGATACGCAGTATTTT.

V usage is TRBV13 and J usage is TRBJ1-6; D gene uncertain. The CDR3 runs to 15 residues. V was clipped by 5 bases and J by 7 bases, with 15 bases between them. Germline lookup yields CDR1 PRHDT and CDR2 FYEKMQ (reference sequence). CDR3 in amino acids: CASSAFLELNSPLHF. The CDR3 nucleotides read TGTGCCAGCAGCGCGTTCTTGGAGTTAAATTCACCCCTCCACTTT.

The chain combines TRBV2 with TRBJ1-1, with TRBD1 identical over 7 bases. The CDR3 has 15 residues. Per the germline V gene, CDR1 is SNHLY and CDR2 is FYNNEI. V lost 0 bases, J lost 3 bases, and 4 bases stayed unmatched. The CDR3 DNA reads as TGTGCCAGCAGTGAAGCGGGACAGACCGACACTGAAGCTTTCTTT. Protein sequence: CASSEAGQTDTEAFF. Supplemented by reference TRBV2 and TRBJ1-1, the full variable domain reads EPEVTQTPSHQVTQMGQEVILRCVPISNHLYFYWYRQILGQKVEFLVSFYNNEISEKSEIFDDQFSVERPDGSNFTLKIRSTKLEDSAMYFCASSEAGQTDTEAFFGQGTRLTVV.

This clone showed up just a few times. The V gene is TRBV18, the J gene TRBJ1-6, with 9 nucleotides matching TRBD1. The V and J ends lost 5 bases and 7 bases, in that order; junction bases with no gene match: 6. Germline values: CDR1 KGHSH, CDR2 LQKENI. The CDR3 contains 15 residues. CDR3 in DNA: TGTGCCAGCTCAGCCCCCGGGACAGGGAATTCACCCCTCCACTTT. This sequence encodes CASSAPGTGNSPLHF.

This clone was seen only a few times. The chain combines TRBV7-2 with TRBJ2-5; D call uncertain. The CDR3 is made up of 13 amino acids. Per the germline V gene, CDR1 is SGHTA and CDR2 is FQGNSA. Deletions cut 3 bases from V and 1 base from J, with 6 bases between. As DNA, the CDR3 is TGTGCCAGCAGCTTTGACCGCCAAGAGACCCAGTACTTC. This translates into CASSFDRQETQYF. The whole variable domain, filled in from reference TRBV7-2 and TRBJ2-5, reads GAGVSQSPSNKVTEKGKDVELRCDPISGHTALYWYRQSLGQGLEFLIYFQGNSAPDKSGLPSDRFSAERTGGSVSTLTIQRTQQEDSAVYLCASSFDRQETQYFGPGTRLLVL.

This chain links TRBV27 with TRBJ2-5; 7 bases match TRBD2. Germline CDR1 is MNHEY and CDR2 is SMNVEV (reference sequence). The CDR3 contains 14 residues. Losses at the gene ends were 6 bases for V and 5 bases for J; bases not matched to a gene: 9. The CDR3 bases are TGTGCCAGCAGCACCGGAAGGGGAGGGGAGACCCAGTACTTC. Translated: CASSTGRGGETQYF.

CDR3 residues: CASSQDRIREDGYTF. The CDR3 DNA reads as TGCGCCAGCAGCCAAGATCGAATCAGGGAAGATGGCTACACCTTC. This sequence joins TRBV4-3 and TRBJ1-2; the D gene is possibly TRBD1 (5 bases). The CDR3 is made up of 15 amino acids. Germline V lookup: CDR1 LGHNA, CDR2 YSLEER. The V end lost 0 bases, the J end lost 6 bases, and 14 bases lay between the germline ends.

This chain joins TRBV6-1 and TRBJ2-1; 7 nucleotides match TRBD2. The V gene's germline CDR1 is MNHNS and CDR2 SASEGT. This CDR3 region has 18 residues. Trimming took 2 bases from V and 8 from J; bases not matched to a gene: 18. CDR3 sequence: CASSEYTAWGGGKYEQFF. The CDR3 DNA reads as TGTGCCAGCAGTGAATACACAGCTTGGGGCGGGGGTAAATATGAGCAGTTCTTC.

The sample holds a few counts of this clone. The gene calls are TRBV29-1 and TRBJ1-1; 7 bases line up with TRBD1. Trimming at V came to 6 bases and at J to 1 base, leaving 5 bases not matched to a gene. The CDR3 is made up of 13 amino acids. Germline CDR1 reads SQVTM; CDR2 reads ANQGSEA. CDR3 region: CSVVGQANTEAFF. The DNA for the CDR3 is TGCAGCGTCGTAGGACAGGCGAACACTGAAGCTTTCTTT.

This clone was detected only a few times. V gene TRBV5-1 combines with J gene TRBJ1-2; the D is unclear. The CDR3 runs to 14 residues. V was clipped by 0 bases and J by 12 bases, with 18 bases between them. Germline CDR1 SGHRS, CDR2 YFSETQ. The CDR3 bases are TGCGCCAGCAGCTTGGAACCGGGCCTCGCCGGGGACACCTTC. This gives the protein CASSLEPGLAGDTF.

Ten or more counts support this clone. The chain has TRBV4-2 and TRBJ2-5; D could derive from TRBD1 or TRBD2 (5 bases each). CDR3 length: 14 residues. Germline lookup yields CDR1 LGHNA and CDR2 YNFKEQ. V dropped 1 base and J dropped 8 bases, with 14 bases sitting between them. The CDR3 DNA reads as TGTGCCAGCAGCCAAGTAGGTGGGGGTACCACCCAGTACTTC. Amino acid sequence: CASSQVGGGTTQYF.

This clone has just a few counts. V is TRBV28 and J is TRBJ2-5; TRBD2 aligns across 10 bases. The V gene end was trimmed by 5 bases and the J gene end by 6 bases; junction bases not matched to a gene: 12. CDR1 is MDHEN, CDR2 SYDVKM, per germline. The CDR3 spans 16 residues. This CDR3 is CASSEVLAGTPKTQYF. CDR3 DNA: TGTGCCAGCAGTGAAGTACTAGCGGGGACTCCTAAGACCCAGTACTTC.

This chain links TRBV5-4 with TRBJ2-4, with 9 bases aligning to TRBD2. The J segment lost 6 bases and the V segment lost 3 bases, leaving 1 base of the junction unmatched. The CDR3 sequence is 13 residues long. CDR1 is SGHNT and CDR2 is YYREEE in the germline V gene (reference sequence). The CDR3 coding sequence is TGTGCCAGCAGCTCTAGCGGGACAAACATTCAGTACTTC. This translates into CASSSSGTNIQYF.

This clone showed up just a few times. The chain uses TRBV18 and TRBJ2-7; TRBD1 matches 7 bases. V was clipped by 1 base and J by 3 bases; unmatched bases: 3. Germline CDR1 KGHSH, CDR2 LQKENI. The CDR3 runs to 14 residues. The CDR3 coding sequence is TGTGCCAGCTCACCACGGGACAGAAGCTACGAGCAGTACGTC. Its translation: CASSPRDRSYEQYV.

This rearrangement joins TRBV15 to TRBJ2-6, with 8 bases matching TRBD2. CDR3 size: 17 residues. V lost 5 bases and J lost 2; bases outside the gene matches: 8. CDR1 and CDR2 from the germline V gene are LNHNV and YYDKDF (reference sequence). The CDR3 bases are TGTGCCACCAGCCCCCGCGGGGGGCCCCCTGGGGCCAACGTCCTGACTTTC. Translation gives CATSPRGGPPGANVLTF.

In its sample, this clone was seen a few times. This chain links TRBV2 with TRBJ1-5; D not certain. The germline V gene encodes CDR1 SNHLY and CDR2 FYNNEI. Trimming stripped 6 bases from V and 3 bases from J, with 6 bases between. There are 12 residues in the CDR3. The CDR3 DNA is TGTGCCAGCAGAGGCAACAATCAGCCCCAGCATTTT. Residues: CASRGNNQPQHF.

J is TRBJ2-3 and V is TRBV19; D gene ambiguous. Trimming stripped 0 bases from V and 6 bases from J, with 10 bases between. Germline assignment: CDR1 LNHDA and CDR2 SQIVND (reference sequence). CDR3 length: 14 residues. The CDR3 is CASSIDPSRDTQYF. CDR3 DNA sequence: TGTGCCAGTAGTATAGATCCCTCGCGGGATACGCAGTATTTT.

CDR3 nucleotides: TGTGCCAGCTCGGACAGGGTAAAGACCGGGGAGCTGTTTTTT. Encoded protein: CASSDRVKTGELFF. The rearrangement uses TRBV18 and TRBJ2-2; the match to TRBD1 covers 8 bases. Trimming removed 6 bases from V and 5 bases from J; junction bases left unmatched: 5. CDR3 length: 14 residues. CDR1 is KGHSH and CDR2 is LQKENI in the germline V gene.

This chain joins TRBV7-3 and TRBJ2-2; D not resolved. Germline loops: CDR1 SGHTA, CDR2 FQGTGA. Trimming took 0 bases from V and 8 from J, leaving 7 bases between them. CDR3 length equals 13 residues. The CDR3 spells CASSLTPGGELFF. CDR3 nucleotides: TGTGCCAGCAGCTTAACCCCAGGAGGGGAGCTGTTTTTT.

This clone was seen a handful of times. This sequence joins TRBV2 and TRBJ1-5, with 8 bases aligning to TRBD1. Per germline, CDR1 SNHLY and CDR2 FYNNEI. The CDR3 covers 14 residues. V shed 6 bases and J 2 bases; nucleotides not matched to a gene: 3. The CDR3 bases are TGTGCCAGCAGGGGACAGGCCCGCAATCAGCCCCAGCATTTT. Protein product: CASRGQARNQPQHF.

This clone was seen more than once but under ten times. V and J are TRBV10-3 and TRBJ2-7; D perhaps matches TRBD1 (5 bases). This CDR3 contains 14 residues. Trimming cost V 0 bases and J 4 bases, with 10 bases left between them. Germline-derived CDR1 and CDR2 are ENHRY and SYGVKD. The DNA of the CDR3 is TGTGCCATCAGTGAGTCGACAGAGGTTTACGAGCAGTACGTC. Amino acid sequence: CAISESTEVYEQYV.

V gene TRBV4-3 combines with J gene TRBJ2-2, with 12 positions matching TRBD2. Germline V lookup: CDR1 LGHNA, CDR2 YSLEER. This CDR3 comprises 18 residues. The V segment lost 3 bases and the J segment 0 bases; nucleotides outside the gene matches: 5. The CDR3 sequence: CASSQALAGGSNTGELFF. The CDR3 nucleotides read TGCGCCAGCAGCCAGGCACTAGCGGGGGGTTCGAACACCGGGGAGCTGTTTTTT.

This sequence joins TRBV25-1 and TRBJ1-4, with TRBD1 identical over 8 bases. The V segment lost 3 bases and the J segment 7 bases; nucleotides outside the gene matches: 7. The CDR3 is 15 residues long. Germline CDR1 is MGHDK and CDR2 is SYGVNS. CDR3 sequence reads: CASSDPGGAGEKLFF. Here the CDR3 DNA reads TGTGCCAGCAGTGACCCAGGGGGCGCCGGTGAAAAACTGTTTTTT.

The table lists this clone with a few counts. The CDR3 reads CASSPNTGPTGIQYF. The CDR3 DNA reads TGTGCCAGCAGCCCGAATACGGGACCGACGGGCATTCAGTACTTC. This sequence joins TRBV7-9 and TRBJ2-4; possibly TRBD1 or TRBD2 for D (5 bases each). The CDR3 contains 15 residues. Trimming took 5 bases from V and 9 from J, leaving 20 bases between them. Germline V lookup: CDR1 SEHNR, CDR2 FQNEAQ (reference sequence).

This clone appeared a few times. J is TRBJ2-2 and V is TRBV4-2; 9 bases line up with TRBD2. This CDR3 has 17 residues. In germline, CDR1 is LGHNA, CDR2 YNFKEQ. V gave up 0 bases and J gave up 3 bases; unmatched junction bases: 5. Here the CDR3 reads CASSQENVAGDTGELFF. The CDR3 DNA reads TGTGCCAGCAGCCAAGAGAACGTAGCGGGAGACACCGGGGAGCTGTTTTTT.

This clone was recorded a few times. The rearrangement joins TRBV28 to TRBJ1-5, with D perhaps matching TRBD1 (5 bases). V was trimmed by 7 bases and J by 7 bases, leaving 14 bases between them. The CDR3 loop spans 13 amino acids. Germline V gives CDR1 MDHEN, CDR2 SYDVKM. CDR3 nucleotide sequence: TGTGCCAGCATAACCAGGGTGGGGCAGCCCCAGCATTTT. Its protein is CASITRVGQPQHF.